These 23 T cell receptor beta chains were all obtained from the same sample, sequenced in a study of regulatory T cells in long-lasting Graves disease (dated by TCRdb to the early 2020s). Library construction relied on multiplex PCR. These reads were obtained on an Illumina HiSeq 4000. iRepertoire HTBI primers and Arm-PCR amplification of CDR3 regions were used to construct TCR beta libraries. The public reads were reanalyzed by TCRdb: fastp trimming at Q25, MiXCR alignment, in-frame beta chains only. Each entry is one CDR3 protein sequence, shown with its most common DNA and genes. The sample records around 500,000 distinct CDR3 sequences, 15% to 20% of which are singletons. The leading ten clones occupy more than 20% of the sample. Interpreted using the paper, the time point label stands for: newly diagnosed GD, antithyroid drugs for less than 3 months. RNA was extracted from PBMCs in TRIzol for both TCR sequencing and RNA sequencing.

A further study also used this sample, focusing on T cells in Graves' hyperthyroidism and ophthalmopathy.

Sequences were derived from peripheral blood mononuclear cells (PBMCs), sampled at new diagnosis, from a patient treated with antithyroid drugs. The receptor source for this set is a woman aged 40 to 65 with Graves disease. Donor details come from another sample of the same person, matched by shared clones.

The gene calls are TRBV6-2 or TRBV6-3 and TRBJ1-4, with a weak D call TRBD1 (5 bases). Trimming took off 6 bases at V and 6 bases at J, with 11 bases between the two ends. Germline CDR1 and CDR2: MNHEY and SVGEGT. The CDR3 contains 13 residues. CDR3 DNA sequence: TGTGCCAGCAGGGGGGAGGGCTATGAAAAACTGTTTTTT. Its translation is CASRGEGYEKLFF.

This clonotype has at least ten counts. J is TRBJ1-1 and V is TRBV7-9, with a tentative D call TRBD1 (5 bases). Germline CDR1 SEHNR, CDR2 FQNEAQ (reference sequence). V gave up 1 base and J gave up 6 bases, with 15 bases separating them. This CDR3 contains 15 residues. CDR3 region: CASSLGEGTGAEAFF. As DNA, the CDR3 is TGTGCCAGCAGCTTAGGAGAGGGGACGGGCGCTGAAGCTTTCTTT.

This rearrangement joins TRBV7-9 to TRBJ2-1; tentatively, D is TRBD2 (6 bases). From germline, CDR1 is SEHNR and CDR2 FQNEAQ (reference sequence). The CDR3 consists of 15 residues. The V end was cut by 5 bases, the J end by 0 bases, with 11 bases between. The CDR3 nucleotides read TGTGCCAGCAGCACCGCCGGGAGCTCCTACAATGAGCAGTTCTTC. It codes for CASSTAGSSYNEQFF.

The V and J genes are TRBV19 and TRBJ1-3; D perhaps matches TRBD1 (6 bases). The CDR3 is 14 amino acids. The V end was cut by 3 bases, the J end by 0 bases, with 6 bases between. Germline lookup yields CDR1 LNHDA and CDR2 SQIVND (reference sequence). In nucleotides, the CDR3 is TGTGCCAGTAGTATGGGGGCCTCTGGAAACACCATATATTTT. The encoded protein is CASSMGASGNTIYF.

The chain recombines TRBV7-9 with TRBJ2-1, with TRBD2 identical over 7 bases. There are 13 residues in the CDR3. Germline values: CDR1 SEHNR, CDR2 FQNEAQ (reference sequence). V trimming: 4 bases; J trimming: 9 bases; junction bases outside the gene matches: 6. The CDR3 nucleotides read TGTGCCAGCAGCTCCCCACCGGGGGGTGAGCAGTTCTTC. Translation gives CASSSPPGGEQFF.

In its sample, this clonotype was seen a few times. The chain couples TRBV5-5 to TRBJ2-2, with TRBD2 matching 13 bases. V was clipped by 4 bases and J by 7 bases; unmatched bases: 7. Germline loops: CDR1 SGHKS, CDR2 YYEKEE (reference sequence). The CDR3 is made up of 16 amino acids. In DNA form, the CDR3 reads TGTGCCAGCAGCGCGGGACTAGCGGGGATGGGCGGGGAGCTGTTTTTT. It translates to CASSAGLAGMGGELFF.

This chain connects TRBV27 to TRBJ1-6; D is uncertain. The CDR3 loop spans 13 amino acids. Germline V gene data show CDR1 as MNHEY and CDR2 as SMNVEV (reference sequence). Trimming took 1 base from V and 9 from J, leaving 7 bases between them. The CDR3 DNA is TGTGCCAGCAGTTTATTAAGAGTTTCACCCCTCCACTTT. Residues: CASSLLRVSPLHF.

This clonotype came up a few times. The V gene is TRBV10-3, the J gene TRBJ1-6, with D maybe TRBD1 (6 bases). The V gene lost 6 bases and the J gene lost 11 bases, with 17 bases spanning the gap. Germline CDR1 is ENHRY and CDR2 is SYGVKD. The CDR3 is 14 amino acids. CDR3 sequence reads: CAIRPGEGSPPLHF. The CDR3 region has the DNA TGTGCCATCAGACCAGGGGAAGGTTCTCCACCCCTCCACTTT.

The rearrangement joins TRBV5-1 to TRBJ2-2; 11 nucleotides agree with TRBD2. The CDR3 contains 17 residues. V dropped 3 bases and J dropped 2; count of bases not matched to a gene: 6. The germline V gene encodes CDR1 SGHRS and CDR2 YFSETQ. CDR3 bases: TGCGCCAGCAGCTCTCCCGGGACTAGCGGAAACACCGGGGAGCTGTTTTTT. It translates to CASSSPGTSGNTGELFF.

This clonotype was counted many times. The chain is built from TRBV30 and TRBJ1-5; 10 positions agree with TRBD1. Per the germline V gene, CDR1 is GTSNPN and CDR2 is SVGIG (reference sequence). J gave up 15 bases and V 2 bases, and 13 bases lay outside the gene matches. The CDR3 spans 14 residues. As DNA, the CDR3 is TGTGCCTGGAGTATTCTTCAGGGGACAGGGGAAACGCATTTT. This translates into CAWSILQGTGETHF.

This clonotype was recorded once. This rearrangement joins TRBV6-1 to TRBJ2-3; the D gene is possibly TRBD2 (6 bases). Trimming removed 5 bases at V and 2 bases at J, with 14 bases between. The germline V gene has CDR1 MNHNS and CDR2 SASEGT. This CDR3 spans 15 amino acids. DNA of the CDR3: TGTGCCAGCAGTACCTTTTTAGCGGTCACAGATACGCAGTATTTT. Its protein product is CASSTFLAVTDTQYF.

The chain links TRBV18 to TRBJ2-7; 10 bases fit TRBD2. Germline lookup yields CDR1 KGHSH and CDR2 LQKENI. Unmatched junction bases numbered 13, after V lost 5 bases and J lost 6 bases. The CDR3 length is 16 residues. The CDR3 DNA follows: TGTGCCAGCTCAGTCGGACTAGCGGAAAAAGGGGCCGAGCAGTACTTC. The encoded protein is CASSVGLAEKGAEQYF.

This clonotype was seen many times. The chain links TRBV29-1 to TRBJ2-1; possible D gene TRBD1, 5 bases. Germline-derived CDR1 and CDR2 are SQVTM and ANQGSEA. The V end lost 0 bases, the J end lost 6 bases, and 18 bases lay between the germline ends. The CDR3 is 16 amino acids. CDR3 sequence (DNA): TGCAGCGTTGAAGATCCCGCCAGGGTTTCGGGCAATGAGCAGTTCTTC. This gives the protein CSVEDPARVSGNEQFF.

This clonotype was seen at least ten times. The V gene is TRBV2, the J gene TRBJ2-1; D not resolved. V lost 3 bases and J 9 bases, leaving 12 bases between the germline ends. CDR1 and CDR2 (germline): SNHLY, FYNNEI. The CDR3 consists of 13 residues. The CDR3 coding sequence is TGTGCCAGCAGTGATGGTCTAGTTGGTGAGCAGTTCTTC. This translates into CASSDGLVGEQFF.

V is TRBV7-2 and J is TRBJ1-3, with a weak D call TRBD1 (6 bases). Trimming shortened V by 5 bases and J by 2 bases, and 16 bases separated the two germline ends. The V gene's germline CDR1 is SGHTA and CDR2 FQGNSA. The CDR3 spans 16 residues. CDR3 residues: CASSRRTVTTGNTIYF. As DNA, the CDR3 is TGTGCCAGCAGCCGGAGGACAGTTACAACTGGAAACACCATATATTTT.

Here the CDR3 reads CASSGRTGNYEQYF. In DNA, the CDR3 is TGTGCCAGTAGTGGCAGGACAGGGAATTACGAGCAGTACTTC. This chain connects TRBV19 to TRBJ2-7; 8 bases agree with TRBD1. Germline V gene sequence: CDR1 LNHDA, CDR2 SQIVND (reference sequence). Germline trimming cut 5 bases from V and 4 bases from J; bases unmatched to any gene: 7. The CDR3 spans 14 residues.

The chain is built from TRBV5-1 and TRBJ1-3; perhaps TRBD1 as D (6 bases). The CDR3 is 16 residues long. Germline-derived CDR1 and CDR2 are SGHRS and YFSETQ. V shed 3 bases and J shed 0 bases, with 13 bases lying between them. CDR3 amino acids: CASSSTGLTSGNTIYF. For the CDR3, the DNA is TGCGCCAGCAGCTCTACAGGGTTAACCTCTGGAAACACCATATATTTT.

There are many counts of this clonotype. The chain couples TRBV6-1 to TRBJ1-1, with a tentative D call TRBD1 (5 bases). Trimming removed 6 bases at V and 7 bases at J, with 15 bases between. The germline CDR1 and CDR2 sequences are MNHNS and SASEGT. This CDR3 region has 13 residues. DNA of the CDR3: TGTGCCAGCAGCACCGGGACGACCTTTGAAGCTTTCTTT. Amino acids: CASSTGTTFEAFF.

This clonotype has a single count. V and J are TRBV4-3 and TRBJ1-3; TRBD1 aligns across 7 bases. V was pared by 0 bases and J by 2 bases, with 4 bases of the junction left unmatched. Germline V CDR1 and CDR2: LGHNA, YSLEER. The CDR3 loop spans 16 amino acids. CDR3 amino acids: CASSQDGQGAGNTIYF. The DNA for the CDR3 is TGCGCCAGCAGCCAAGATGGGCAGGGGGCTGGAAACACCATATATTTT.

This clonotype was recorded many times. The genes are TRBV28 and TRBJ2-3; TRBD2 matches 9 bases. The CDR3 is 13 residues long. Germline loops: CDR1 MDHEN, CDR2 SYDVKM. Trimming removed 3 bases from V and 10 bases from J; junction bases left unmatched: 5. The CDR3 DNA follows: TGTGCCAGCAGTTTGCTAGCGGGAAATTCGCAGTATTTT. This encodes CASSLLAGNSQYF.

The CDR3 DNA sequence: TGTGCCAGCATTACTCACCAGGGCTCCGGGACTGAAGCTTTCTTT. Amino acids: CASITHQGSGTEAFF. The chain recombines TRBV28 with TRBJ1-1; weak D call: TRBD1 (5 bases). This CDR3 is 15 amino acids long. The germline V and J ends were trimmed by 7 bases and 5 bases, with 20 bases remaining between them. Germline V gene data show CDR1 as MDHEN and CDR2 as SYDVKM.

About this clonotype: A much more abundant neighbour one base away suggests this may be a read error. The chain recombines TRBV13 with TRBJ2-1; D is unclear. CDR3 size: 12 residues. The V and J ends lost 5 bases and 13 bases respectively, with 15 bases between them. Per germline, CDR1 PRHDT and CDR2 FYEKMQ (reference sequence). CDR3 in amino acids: CASSLESETQFF. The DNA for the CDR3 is TGTGCCAGCAGCCTTGAGTCGGAGACCCAGTTCTTC.

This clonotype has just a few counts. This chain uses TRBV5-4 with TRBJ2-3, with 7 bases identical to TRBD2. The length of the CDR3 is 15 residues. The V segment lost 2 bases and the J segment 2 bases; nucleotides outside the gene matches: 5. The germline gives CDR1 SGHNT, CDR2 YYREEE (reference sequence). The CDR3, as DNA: TGTGCCAGCAGCTTCGCGGGGGACTACACAGATACGCAGTATTTT. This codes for CASSFAGDYTDTQYF.